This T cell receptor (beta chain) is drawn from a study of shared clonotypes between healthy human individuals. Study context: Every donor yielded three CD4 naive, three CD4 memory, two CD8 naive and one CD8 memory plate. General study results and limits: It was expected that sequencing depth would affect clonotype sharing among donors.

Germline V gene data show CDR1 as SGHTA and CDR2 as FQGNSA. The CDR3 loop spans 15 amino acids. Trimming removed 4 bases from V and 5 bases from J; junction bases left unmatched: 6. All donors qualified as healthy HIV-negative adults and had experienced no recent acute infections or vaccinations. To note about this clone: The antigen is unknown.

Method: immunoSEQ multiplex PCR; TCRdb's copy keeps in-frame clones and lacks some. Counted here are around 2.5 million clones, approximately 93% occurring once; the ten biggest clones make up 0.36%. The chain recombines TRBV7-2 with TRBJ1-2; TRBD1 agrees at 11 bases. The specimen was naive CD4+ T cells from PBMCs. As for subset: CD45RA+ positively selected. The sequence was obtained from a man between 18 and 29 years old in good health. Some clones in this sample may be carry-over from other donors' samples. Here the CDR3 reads CASSSTRDRGYGYTF. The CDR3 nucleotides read TGTGCCAGCAGCTCTACCCGGGACAGGGGGTATGGCTACACCTTC.